This TCR beta chain is drawn from a study of blood T cells in healthy people across ages. The CDR3 spans 14 residues. CDR1 and CDR2 from the germline V gene are MNHEY and SVGAGI. Trimming stripped 5 bases from V and 5 bases from J, with 16 bases between. This clonotype was counted once. Using a J-beta primer mix together with a sample-barcoded 5' primer, a second PCR was run for about 7 to 12 cycles. TCRdb ran MiXCR on the 5' RACE reads and lists one entry per CDR3 protein. The sample consists of around 690,000 distinct CDR3 sequences, 58% of them appearing once. Sequencing used blood. This receptor was taken from a man in his fifties or sixties in good health. The rearrangement joins TRBV6-5 to TRBJ2-7; tentatively, D is TRBD1 (5 bases). Here the CDR3 reads CASSPRGRADEQYF. The CDR3 region has the DNA TGTGCCAGCAGTCCCCGCGGCAGGGCGGACGAGCAGTACTTC.